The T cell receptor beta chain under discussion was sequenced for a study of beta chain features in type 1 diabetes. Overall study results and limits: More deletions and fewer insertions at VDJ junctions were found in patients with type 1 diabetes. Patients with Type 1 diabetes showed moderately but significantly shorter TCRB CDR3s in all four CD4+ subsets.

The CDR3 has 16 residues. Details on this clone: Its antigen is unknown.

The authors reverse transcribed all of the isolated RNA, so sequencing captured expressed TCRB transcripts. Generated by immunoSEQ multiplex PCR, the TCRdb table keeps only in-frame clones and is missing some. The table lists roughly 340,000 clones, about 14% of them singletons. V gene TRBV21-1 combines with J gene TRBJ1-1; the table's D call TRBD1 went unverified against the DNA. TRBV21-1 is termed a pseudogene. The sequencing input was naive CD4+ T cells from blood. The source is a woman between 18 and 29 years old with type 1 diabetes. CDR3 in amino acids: CASSKPSGAGNTEAFF. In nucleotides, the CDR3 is TGTGCCAGCAGCAAACCTTCAGGGGCGGGGAACACTGAAGCTTTCTTT.